This T cell receptor (beta chain) was recovered during a study of control samples from healthy donors and cancer patients. Produced via immunoSEQ multiplex PCR; TCRdb's table is partial and in-frame only. The sample includes about 65,000 clones, 90% of them seen just once. The junction had 7 bases not matched to a gene; V was cut back by 8 bases and J by 1 base. Germline loops: CDR1 SNHLY, CDR2 FYNNEI. This CDR3 region has 15 residues. The clonotype originates from a woman between 45 and 60 years old with colorectal cancer. The sequencing sample was made of PBMCs. The rearrangement links TRBV2 to TRBJ2-5, with 10 bases that match TRBD2. Here the CDR3 reads CASPPGLASQETQYF. The CDR3 DNA reads as TGTGCCAGCCCACCGGGACTAGCGAGCCAAGAGACCCAGTACTTC.